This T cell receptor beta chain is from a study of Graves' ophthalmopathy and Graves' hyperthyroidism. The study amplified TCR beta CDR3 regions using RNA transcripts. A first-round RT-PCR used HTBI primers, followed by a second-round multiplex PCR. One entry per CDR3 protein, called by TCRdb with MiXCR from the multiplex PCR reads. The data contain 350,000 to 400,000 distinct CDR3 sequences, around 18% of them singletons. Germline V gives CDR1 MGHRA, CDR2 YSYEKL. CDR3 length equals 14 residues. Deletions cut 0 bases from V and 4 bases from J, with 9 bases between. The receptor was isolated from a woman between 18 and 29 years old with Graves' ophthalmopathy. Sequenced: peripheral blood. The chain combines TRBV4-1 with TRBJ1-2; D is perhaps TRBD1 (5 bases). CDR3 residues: CASSQEETVYGYTF. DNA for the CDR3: TGCGCCAGCAGCCAAGAGGAGACAGTCTATGGCTACACCTTC.